Below are 27 T cell receptor beta chains sequenced from a single sample in a study of tumor-infiltrating lymphocytes in primary liver carcinoma. The study co-extracted DNA and RNA from about 20-30 mg of unsorted bulk tissue. A constant-region primer served to make TCR beta cDNA from about 500 ng total RNA. Libraries covering TCR beta were generated through three nested multiplex PCR rounds (using a slightly modified ARM-PCR). With TRBV1-TRBV30 forward primers and a C-beta reverse primer, the first two PCR rounds were run for nine to eleven cycles each. One entry per CDR3 protein, called by TCRdb with MiXCR from the multiplex PCR reads. The data show fewer than 75,000 distinct CDR3 sequences, with about 71% seen just once and 40% held by the top ten. The specimen sequenced was liver tumor tissue from sampling region 4. Subset reported: tumor region T4, right-lateral pole. The receptors were gathered from a man in his forties or fifties with primary liver carcinoma and hepatitis B virus infection.

Points on this clonotype: A much more abundant neighbour one base away suggests this may be a read error. The chain couples TRBV30 to TRBJ2-7, with 9 bases fitting TRBD2. There are 13 residues in the CDR3. CDR1 and CDR2 (germline): GTSNPN, SVGIG (reference sequence). CDR3 amino acids: CASSGRHLSEEYF. In nucleotides, the CDR3 is TGTGCCTCCAGCGGGAGGCACCTCTCCGAGGAGTACTTC.

Of note for this clonotype: A much more abundant neighbour one base away suggests this may be a read error. The chain uses TRBV27 and TRBJ2-1, with 11 positions matching TRBD2. CDR1 and CDR2 from the germline V gene are MNHEY and SMNVEV (reference sequence). CDR3 length: 15 residues. This chain's CDR3 is CVSSELAGAIGEQFF. DNA for the CDR3: TGTGTCAGCAGTGAACTAGCGGGAGCTATAGGTGAGCAGTTCTTC.

Concerning this clonotype: This could be a read error, since a much larger clone is one nucleotide away. J is TRBJ1-6 and V is TRBV28; no clear D gene. The CDR3 loop spans 14 amino acids. V was pared by 3 bases and J by 9 bases, with 12 bases between. Looked up from germline, CDR1 is MDHEN and CDR2 is SYDVKM. CDR3 loop: CASSLEISSSPLHF. The CDR3 nucleotides are TGTGCCAGCAGTTTGGAGATTAGTAGTTCACCCCTCCACTTT.

A word on this clonotype: Given a much more abundant clone one base away, this may be a read error. The CDR3 sequence is CASSPQRSGELFF. CDR3 sequence (DNA): TGCGCCAGCAGTCCCCAACGCAGCGGGGAGCTGTTTTTT. The chain employs TRBV4-3 and TRBJ2-2; D is uncertain. V was clipped by 6 bases and J by 7 bases, with 12 bases between them. Per the germline V gene, CDR1 is LGHNA and CDR2 is YSLEER. This CDR3 comprises 13 residues.

Worth noting for this clonotype: At one end, the junction sequence differs from germline, possibly due to a read error. This chain connects TRBV4-2 to TRBJ2-3; 10 bases are shared with TRBD2. The CDR3 length is 18 residues. CDR1 is LGHNA, CDR2 YNFKEQ, per germline. The CDR3 DNA follows: TGTGCCAGCAGACAAGTTGAGGGTGGTAGCGGGGGGACATATACGCAGTATTTT. This translates into CASRQVEGGSGGTYTQYF.

The rearrangement uses TRBV29-1 and TRBJ1-1, with 10 bases identical to TRBD1. Looked up from germline, CDR1 is SQVTM and CDR2 is ANQGSEA. Losses at the gene ends were 6 bases for V and 7 bases for J; bases not matched to a gene: 11. CDR3 length: 14 amino acids. The CDR3 spells CSVRPGQGSGEAFF. The CDR3 DNA follows: TGCAGCGTGCGACCGGGACAGGGGTCTGGTGAAGCTTTCTTT.

The chain couples TRBV5-5 to TRBJ2-1, with D perhaps matching TRBD1 (6 bases). Germline CDR1 and CDR2: SGHKS and YYEKEE (reference sequence). Trimming removed 7 bases from V and 1 base from J, with 15 bases in between. The CDR3 runs to 15 residues. The DNA of the CDR3 is TGTGCCAGCTGCCCTGGACAGAATTCCTACAATGAGCAGTTCTTC. As protein: CASCPGQNSYNEQFF.

About this clonotype: Since the CDR3 does not end with the conserved phenylalanine or tryptophan, this likely comes from a read error. V gene TRBV5-5 combines with J gene TRBJ2-1; no clear D gene. The CDR3 runs to 15 residues. Germline V CDR1 and CDR2: SGHKS, YYEKEE (reference sequence). CDR3 DNA: TGTGCCAGCAGCCCTGGAAAGGGTTCCTACAACGAGCAGTTCTCC. This sequence encodes CASSPGKGSYNEQFS.

This clonotype appeared a few times. This chain joins TRBV20-1 and TRBJ2-5; TRBD1 agrees at 9 bases. The V gene's germline CDR1 is DFQATT and CDR2 SNEGSKA (reference sequence). The CDR3 extends over 13 amino acids. The CDR3 loop is CSFTGTGPETQYF. The CDR3, as DNA: TGCAGCTTTACCGGGACAGGGCCCGAGACCCAGTACTTC.

Concerning this clonotype: Without the conserved terminal phenylalanine or tryptophan, this CDR3 likely stems from a read error. No DNA is shown, since the ends of the CDR3 on it are uncertain; the CDR3 is the one TCRdb lists. The chain uses TRBV11-1 and TRBJ2-5; TRBD2 is taken as the D call from the table, unchecked against the DNA. Germline CDR1 reads SGHAT; CDR2 reads FQDESV (reference sequence). The CDR3 extends over 14 residues, inclusive of both ends. This CDR3 reads CASGGRVEVETQNL.

For this clonotype: The germline gene is not matched at one end of the junction; a read error may be the cause. The rearrangement uses TRBV14 and TRBJ2-5; D is unresolved. In germline, CDR1 is SGHDN, CDR2 FVKESK. The CDR3 consists of 15 residues. CDR3 DNA: TGTGCCAGCAGCCAAGATCTGGGTTATCAAGAGACCCAGTGCTTC. Encoded protein: CASSQDLGYQETQCF.

This clonotype has more than one count but fewer than ten. The genes are TRBV6-1 and TRBJ2-1; unclear D gene. The V and J ends lost 10 bases and 1 base respectively, with 8 bases between them. Per the germline V gene, CDR1 is MNHNS and CDR2 is SASEGT. There are 12 residues in the CDR3. CDR3 in amino acids: CATLPSYNEQFF. The CDR3 DNA is TGTGCCACCCTTCCATCCTACAATGAGCAGTTCTTC.

The table lists this clonotype with a few counts. This likely comes from a read error, as the CDR3 has no conserved phenylalanine or tryptophan at its end. The chain recombines TRBV4-2 with TRBJ1-2; possible D gene TRBD1, 6 bases. V was cut by 0 bases and J by 1 base, with 15 bases left in between. The CDR3 runs to 17 residues. In germline, CDR1 is LGHNA, CDR2 YNFKEQ. Here the CDR3 reads CASSQETAQGLNYGYTL. The DNA for the CDR3 is TGTGCCAGCAGCCAAGAAACCGCCCAGGGGCTTAACTATGGCTACACCCTC.

In regard to this clonotype: The conserved phenylalanine or tryptophan normally closing the CDR3 is absent here, so this likely arose from a read error. Because the CDR3's place on the DNA is in doubt, the DNA is left out and the CDR3 is given as listed by TCRdb. This chain links TRBV29-1 with TRBJ2-7; TRBD1 was called by the table and not checked on the DNA. CDR1 is SQVTM and CDR2 is ANQGSEA in the germline V gene. From its first to its last residue, the CDR3 has 14 amino acids. This chain's CDR3 is CSALGQGVTYEQYS.

A remark on this clonotype: This may arise from a read error, as a much more abundant clone is one base away. This chain joins TRBV29-1 and TRBJ2-7; the D gene is possibly TRBD1 (5 bases). Germline V gene lookup returns CDR1 SQVTM and CDR2 ANQGSEA. This CDR3 region has 13 residues. CDR3: CRVTVPLSYEQYF. The CDR3 bases are TGCAGGGTGACAGTCCCCCTCTCCTACGAGCAGTACTTC.

This clonotype was found a few times. This could be a read error, since a much larger clone is one nucleotide away. The chain links TRBV12-3 or TRBV12-4 to TRBJ2-2; tentatively, D is TRBD1 or TRBD2 (5 bases each). The CDR3 runs to 15 residues. The ends were cut back, 1 base at V and 8 bases at J, with 14 bases in the middle. CDR3 in DNA: TGTGCCAGCAGTTTAGTTATGGGGCGCGGGGGGGAGCTGTTTTTT. The encoded protein is CASSLVMGRGGELFF.

This clonotype was seen a handful of times. This may stem from a read error, because a much larger clone lies one nucleotide away. V usage is TRBV7-9 and J usage is TRBJ1-2, with 11 positions matching TRBD1. This CDR3 region has 14 residues. Per the germline V gene, CDR1 is SEHNR and CDR2 is FQNEAQ (reference sequence). The ends lost 6 bases at V and 6 bases at J; junction bases unmatched: 6. CDR3 region: CASRRDRGFHGYTF. The CDR3 DNA sequence: TGTGCCAGCAGACGGGACAGGGGGTTTCATGGCTACACCTTC.

With regard to this clonotype: The conserved phenylalanine or tryptophan is not found at the CDR3 terminus, so this likely reflects a read error. This sequence joins TRBV5-6 and TRBJ2-7; D is perhaps TRBD1 (5 bases). CDR1 is SGHDT, CDR2 YYEEEE, per germline. V was clipped by 3 bases and J by 3 bases, with 7 bases between them. There are 12 residues in the CDR3. The CDR3 sequence is CASSSDSYEQYY. The CDR3, as DNA: TGTGCCAGCAGCTCTGACAGCTACGAGCAGTACTAT.

Turning to this clonotype: This may come from a read error, since a much larger clone is one base off. This chain links TRBV30 with TRBJ2-1, with TRBD2 matching over 7 bases. The CDR3 has 15 residues. Looked up from germline, CDR1 is GTSNPN and CDR2 is SVGIG (reference sequence). The CDR3 protein is CACSLSAGKYNEQFF. CDR3 DNA: TGTGCCTGTAGTTTATCAGCGGGAAAATACAACGAGCAGTTCTTC.

For this clonotype: This sequence may be a read error, since a much larger clone differs from it by one base. This chain connects TRBV4-1 to TRBJ2-1, with D maybe TRBD2 (7 bases). The CDR3 runs 17 residues. Germline assignment: CDR1 MGHRA and CDR2 YSYEKL. Trimming removed 0 bases at V and 9 bases at J, with 21 bases between. The CDR3 nucleotides read TGCGCCAGCAGCCAAGATATAAGGGCTAGGAGGGGGGGTGAGCAGTTCTTC. Encoded protein: CASSQDIRARRGGEQFF.

This clonotype appeared a single time. Here the CDR3 omits its conserved ending phenylalanine or tryptophan, so a read error is the likely source. This chain uses TRBV6-5 with TRBJ2-3; D call uncertain. Germline V gene sequence: CDR1 MNHEY, CDR2 SVGAGI. Trimming left V 6 bases short and J 6 bases short, with 13 bases between. The CDR3 sequence is 13 residues long. The CDR3 loop is CASRAGATDTQYS. CDR3 nucleotides: TGTGCCAGCAGGGCAGGTGCTACGGATACGCAGTATTCT.

Note on this clonotype: One junction end disagrees with the germline gene, perhaps due to a read error. V and J are TRBV2 and TRBJ2-1, with 8 bases aligning to TRBD1. Germline CDR1 is SNHLY and CDR2 is FYNNEI. This CDR3 has 12 residues. The CDR3 sequence is CTSSTGEDEQSF. The CDR3 region has the DNA TGTACCAGTTCGACAGGGGAGGATGAGCAGTCCTTC. The full variable domain, its missing parts supplied by reference TRBV2 and TRBJ2-1, is EPEVTQTPSHQVTQMGQEVILRCVPISNHLYFYWYRQILGQKVEFLVSFYNNEISEKSEIFDDQFSVERPDGSNFTLKIRSTKLEDSAMYFCTSSTGEDEQSFGPGTRLTVL.

About this clonotype: A read error may explain this, as a much larger clone is one base away. The chain combines TRBV5-4 with TRBJ2-2; D possibly corresponds to TRBD1 (6 bases). Trimming shortened V by 5 bases and J by 0 bases, and 8 bases separated the two germline ends. CDR1 is SGHNT and CDR2 is YYREEE in the germline V gene (reference sequence). This CDR3 contains 14 residues. The CDR3 DNA reads as TGTGCCAGCAGGTCAGGGGCGAACACCGGGGAGCTGTTTTTT. Translated: CASRSGANTGELFF. The entire variable domain, with the rest obtained from reference TRBV5-4 and TRBJ2-2, is as follows: ETGVTQSPTHLIKTRGQQVTLRCSSQSGHNTVSWYQQALGQGPQFIFQYYREEENGRGNFPPRFSGLQFPNYSSELNVNALELDDSALYLCASRSGANTGELFFGEGSRLTVL.

This clonotype came up many times. The chain carries TRBV28 and TRBJ2-7; a possible D gene is TRBD1 (6 bases). Germline values: CDR1 MDHEN, CDR2 SYDVKM. Trimming shortened V by 5 bases and J by 4 bases, and 15 bases separated the two germline ends. CDR3 size: 14 residues. CDR3 sequence (DNA): TGTGCCAGCAGTAGGGGGAGCGGCCTTTACGAGCAGTACTTC. Translated: CASSRGSGLYEQYF.

Details on this clonotype: Germline and junction disagree at one end, which may indicate a read error. The chain has TRBV11-2 and TRBJ1-1, with D possibly being TRBD1 (5 bases). Germline CDR1 SGHAT, CDR2 FQNNGV. This CDR3 has 13 residues. In DNA form, the CDR3 reads TGTGCCACCACCCTGACAGCGGACACCGAAGCTTTCTTT. The encoded protein is CATTLTADTEAFF. Filled out from reference TRBV11-2 and TRBJ1-1, the complete variable domain reads EAGVAQSPRYKIIEKRQSVAFWCNPISGHATLYWYQQILGQGPKLLIQFQNNGVVDDSQLPKDRFSAERLKGVDSTLKIQPAKLEDSAVYLCATTLTADTEAFFGQGTRLTVV.

Comment on this clonotype: A much larger clonotype is one base distant, so this may be a read error. V and J are TRBV4-3 and TRBJ2-7; D not certain. Germline assignment: CDR1 LGHNA and CDR2 YSLEER. Trimming removed 3 bases from V and 1 base from J, with 13 bases in between. The CDR3 spans 15 residues. CDR3 region: CASSHEQFSSYEQYF. CDR3 DNA: TGCGCCAGCAGCCATGAACAGTTTTCTTCCTACGAGCAGTACTTC.

In this sample, this clonotype turned up once. The V call is TRBV6-4, the J call TRBJ2-3, with D perhaps matching TRBD2 (6 bases). This CDR3 has 17 amino acids. The germline gives CDR1 MRHNA, CDR2 SNTAGT. V lost 7 bases and J 0 bases, leaving 20 bases between the germline ends. For the CDR3, the DNA is TGTGCCAGCACCATGGCTACCGGGAGAGGGAGCACAGATACGCAGTATTTT. This codes for CASTMATGRGSTDTQYF.